This TCR beta chain came from a study of cytomegalovirus exposure and HLA in healthy donors. Study-wide findings and caveats: While the bulk of TCR sequences proved rare, some public TCRs turned up in many donors.

Points on this clone: Its antigen is currently unknown.

Clones were read by immunoSEQ multiplex PCR, and TCRdb kept only the in-frame ones, dropping some. The table has tens of thousands of clones, more than 95% seen once. The validation cohort, a group of 120 subjects, included the donors and was separate from the approximately 700-subject first cohort. This TCR came from a man aged 18 to 30 in good health and CMV-seronegative. Source material: PBMCs.

CDR3 nucleotide sequence: TGTGCCAGCAGACGAGGGAACAGGGTCTACGAGCAGTACTTC. It encodes CASRRGNRVYEQYF. The V call is TRBV7-2, the J call TRBJ2-7; weak D call: TRBD1 (6 bases). This CDR3 spans 14 amino acids. V was shortened by 6 bases and J by 3 bases, with 15 bases between the two germline ends. In germline, CDR1 is SGHTA, CDR2 FQGNSA.